These T cell receptor beta chains were read from a single sample in a study of T-cell reconstitution after alpha-beta-depleted transplantation in children. TCRdb reprocessed the PCR reads via MiXCR and lists one record per CDR3 protein. The sample lists some 400,000 distinct CDR3 sequences, roughly 20% seen once, with 3% to 4% in the top ten. Source: PBMCs from the stem cell graft donor, taken from the stem cell graft. The receptors here all came from a human donor who donated a stem cell graft to a child with acute myeloid leukemia. Both conserved end residues are part of each CDR3. A D gene is named only where the DNA matches it firmly. Some rows mark clone size as missing; the rest say once, few, many or name a class of expanded clone.

v_call,d_call,j_call,clone_size,cdr3_nt,cdr3_aa
TRBV29-1,.,TRBJ2-7,.,TGCAGCTTTGTTGGCATTTCCTACGAGCAGTACTTC,CSFVGISYEQYF
TRBV20-1,TRBD2,TRBJ2-2,few,TGCATCCCTTGGTCACTAGCGGGAGGCCCACGGGAAAACACCGGGGAGCTGTTTTTT,CIPWSLAGGPRENTGELFF
TRBV20-1,TRBD2,TRBJ2-1,many,TGCAGTGGCCGACTGACTAGCGGGAGTATTGGTGAGCAGTTCTTC,CSGRLTSGSIGEQFF
TRBV11-2,TRBD1,TRBJ2-3,.,TGTGCCAGCAGCCGCCGGACAGGGGCTGATACGCAGTATTTT,CASSRRTGADTQYF
TRBV29-1,TRBD2,TRBJ2-7,many,TGCAGCGCCCGGTATCAGCGGGAAAATGAGCAGTACTTC,CSARYQRENEQYF
TRBV28,.,TRBJ1-5,.,TGTGCCAGCAGTCGGGACGTCTCCAATCAGCCCCAGCATTTT,CASSRDVSNQPQHF
TRBV6-5,.,TRBJ1-5,.,TGTGCCAGCAGTTATCTCTCGGGCGGCAGGGTACATCAGCCCCAGCATTTT,CASSYLSGGRVHQPQHF
TRBV4-3,TRBD2,TRBJ2-1,.,TGCGCCAGCAGCCAAGAACCGGGACTAGGCAATGAGCAGTTCTTC,CASSQEPGLGNEQFF
TRBV4-1,.,TRBJ2-7,.,TGCGCCAGCAGCCAAGAGGGGCTCGAGCAGTACTTC,CASSQEGLEQYF
TRBV28,TRBD1,TRBJ2-2,few,TGTGCCAGCAGTTTCTACCGGGACAGCACCGGGGAGCTGTTTTTT,CASSFYRDSTGELFF
TRBV25-1,.,TRBJ2-7,many,TGTGCCACCAGTGGGGGACGGGCAGGGACCTACGAGCAGTACTTC,CATSGGRAGTYEQYF
TRBV2,TRBD2,TRBJ2-1,few,TGTGCCAGCAAGGGGGGGACTAGCGTCTTCTTC,CASKGGTSVFF
TRBV20-1,.,TRBJ2-5,many,TGCAGTGCTAGTGGGGTCCAGGGTGTGGAGACCCAGTACTTC,CSASGVQGVETQYF
TRBV6-2/TRBV6-3,.,TRBJ2-6,few,TGTGCCAGCAGTAACACAGAAAGTGGCCGATGGGACTCTGGGGCCAACGTCCTGACTTTC,CASSNTESGRWDSGANVLTF
TRBV20-1,.,TRBJ2-7,.,TGCAGTGCTAGGCCCCTCGACCGCGACAGCCACGAGCAGTACTTC,CSARPLDRDSHEQYF
TRBV7-6,TRBD2,TRBJ2-7,.,TGTGCCAGCAGCTTACGACTAGCGGGGAGCTCCTACGAGCAGTACTTC,CASSLRLAGSSYEQYF
TRBV5-6,TRBD2,TRBJ2-1,.,TGTGCCAGCAGCTCTAGTTGGGAGATAGCGGGAGACAATGAGCAGTTCTTC,CASSSSWEIAGDNEQFF
TRBV20-1,.,TRBJ2-7,few,TGCAGTGCTAGAGATGGCGGCCGACCAGACTACGAGCAGTACTTC,CSARDGGRPDYEQYF
TRBV29-1,.,TRBJ1-1,many,TGCAGCGTTGAGTTCCAGAACACTGAAGCTTTCTTT,CSVEFQNTEAFF
TRBV25-1,.,TRBJ2-1,.,TGTGCCAGCAGTGATCCTTCGGCAGGGGATGAGCAGTTCTTC,CASSDPSAGDEQFF
TRBV6-1,.,TRBJ1-5,few,TGTGCCAGCAGTGAAGCGCTGGGGTCAGGAGACCAGCCCCAGCATTTT,CASSEALGSGDQPQHF
TRBV7-9,TRBD2,TRBJ2-3,.,TGTGCCAGCAGCTCCTTGGGGAGGGGCACAGATACGCAGTATTTT,CASSSLGRGTDTQYF
TRBV7-9,TRBD1,TRBJ2-7,.,TGTGCCAGCAGCACCGACCCGGGACAGGGGGCCTACGAGCAGTACTTC,CASSTDPGQGAYEQYF
TRBV12-3/TRBV12-4,.,TRBJ2-1,many,TGTGCCAGCAGTTTCCCGGGGAGGTTCCCTGAGCAGTTCTTC,CASSFPGRFPEQFF
TRBV5-1,.,TRBJ2-5,few,TGCGCCAGCAGCTTCCTAGGGCGGGCAGCCCAAGAGACCCAGTACTTC,CASSFLGRAAQETQYF
TRBV28,.,TRBJ2-2,few,TGTGCCAGCAGCTTAGCCGTTAGCGCGAACACCGGGGAGCTGTTTTTT,CASSLAVSANTGELFF
TRBV2,TRBD1,TRBJ1-1,once,TGTGCCAGTAGAGACAGGGAGAACACTGAAGCTTTCTTT,CASRDRENTEAFF
TRBV20-1,TRBD2,TRBJ2-7,few,TGCAGTGCTCACACTAGCGGGAGAGGGGGCGAGCAGTACTTC,CSAHTSGRGGEQYF
TRBV29-1,TRBD2,TRBJ2-2,.,TGCAGCGCCCTCTGGGCGGGAGTTTACGGGGAGCTGTTTTTT,CSALWAGVYGELFF
TRBV7-2,.,TRBJ2-5,.,TGTGCCAGCAGCTTAGGGGCTAGCGACCAAGAGACCCAGTACTTC,CASSLGASDQETQYF
TRBV12-3/TRBV12-4,.,TRBJ2-1,few,TGTGCCAGCAGTCCGCCGCAGTTCTTC,CASSPPQFF
TRBV20-1,.,TRBJ1-1,few,TGCAGTGCTCCTGGGACTCCCTGGGGCACTGAAGCTTTCTTT,CSAPGTPWGTEAFF
TRBV20-1,TRBD1,TRBJ1-4,few,TGCAGTGCTAGGGGCAGGGGGTATGAAAAACTGTTTTTT,CSARGRGYEKLFF
TRBV7-6,.,TRBJ2-1,.,TGTGCCAGCAGCTTGGGTCACGGCAATGAGCAGTTCTTC,CASSLGHGNEQFF
TRBV10-3,TRBD2,TRBJ2-7,many,TGTGCCATCAGTGAGTCGACTATTGGAGTAGCGGGAGGCTACGAGCAGTACTTC,CAISESTIGVAGGYEQYF
TRBV27,TRBD2,TRBJ2-3,few,TGTGCCAGCAGTTTACTAGCGGTGATGAGCACAGATACGCAGTATTTT,CASSLLAVMSTDTQYF
TRBV5-1,TRBD2,TRBJ2-1,.,TGCGCCAGCAGCCCTAGCGGGACCAACAATGAGCAGTTCTTC,CASSPSGTNNEQFF
TRBV12-3/TRBV12-4,.,TRBJ2-7,few,TGTGCCAGCAGTTTACGGTCGGGATCCACCTCCTACGAGCAGTACTTC,CASSLRSGSTSYEQYF
TRBV5-1,.,TRBJ2-2,few,TGCGCCAGCAGCGGGACTTCGAACACCGGGGAGCTGTTTTTT,CASSGTSNTGELFF
TRBV11-3,.,TRBJ2-1,few,TGTGCCAGCAGCTCAGGGGGGTACTCCTACAATGAGCAGTTCTTC,CASSSGGYSYNEQFF
TRBV20-1,.,TRBJ2-3,.,TGCAGTGCTAGAGATTTGGGGGAGGCCCTAAGCACAGATACGCAGTATTTT,CSARDLGEALSTDTQYF
TRBV6-5,.,TRBJ2-3,few,TGTGCCAGCAGTTACCTAGCTACCTCTGGAGATACGCAGTATTTT,CASSYLATSGDTQYF
TRBV9,TRBD2,TRBJ2-1,.,TGTGCCAGCAGCCCCCGGACTAGCGGGACCCCCCATGAGCAGTTCTTC,CASSPRTSGTPHEQFF
TRBV12-3/TRBV12-4,.,TRBJ1-5,many,TGTGCCAGCAGATACAGGGAAAATCAGCCCCAGCATTTT,CASRYRENQPQHF
TRBV4-2,.,TRBJ2-7,few,TGTGCCAGCAGCCAAGATGGGGGACTGATCTACGAGCAGTACTTC,CASSQDGGLIYEQYF
TRBV4-2,.,TRBJ2-3,few,TGTGCCAGCAGCCACCTTAGCGGAGGGAGCACAGATACGCAGTATTTT,CASSHLSGGSTDTQYF
TRBV20-1,.,TRBJ2-7,many,TGCAGTGCTAGTGAGGTATCCTACGAGCAGTACTTC,CSASEVSYEQYF
TRBV7-8,TRBD2,TRBJ2-1,.,TGTGCCAGCAGCCGGACTAGCGGGAGGGCCAGGAACAATGAGCAGTTCTTC,CASSRTSGRARNNEQFF
TRBV29-1,.,TRBJ2-3,many,TGCAGCGTTGAGGTTCTCACAGATACGCAGTATTTT,CSVEVLTDTQYF
TRBV29-1,.,TRBJ2-1,many,TGCAGCGTTGAACCTAGCAGCAATGAGCAGTTCTTC,CSVEPSSNEQFF
TRBV5-1,.,TRBJ2-1,.,TGCGCCAGCAGCTTGGGTAAGGGATATGAGCAGTTCTTC,CASSLGKGYEQFF
TRBV4-3,.,TRBJ2-1,few,TGCGCCAGCAGCCAAGACTGGTCTTTGGGCTACAATGAGCAGTTCTTC,CASSQDWSLGYNEQFF
TRBV6-1,.,TRBJ2-7,.,TGTGCCATAAGGACAGAATCCTACGAGCAGTACTTC,CAIRTESYEQYF
TRBV7-7,TRBD1,TRBJ1-1,.,TGTGCTAGCAGCCCCTGGACAGGGAACACTGAAGCTTTCTTT,CASSPWTGNTEAFF
TRBV24-1,TRBD1,TRBJ2-3,few,TGTGCCACCAGTGTGCCCGGGACAGGCACAGATACGCAGTATTTT,CATSVPGTGTDTQYF